This record covers a single T cell receptor (beta chain). The sample belongs to a study of technical replicates of blood from a handful of donors. Using immunoSEQ multiplex PCR, the repertoire was profiled, and TCRdb retains in-frame clones only, with some absent. The sample includes some 62,000 clones, around 87% of them seen just once. Trimming left V 5 bases short and J 2 bases short, with 19 bases between. Per the germline V gene, CDR1 is MNHEY and CDR2 is SMNVEV (reference sequence). The CDR3 contains 18 residues. This receptor was taken from a human donor in good health. Some clones in this sample may be carry-over from other donors' samples. The chain has TRBV27 and TRBJ1-6, with a tentative D call TRBD1 (6 bases). The sequenced sample consisted of PBMCs. As DNA, the CDR3 is TGTGCCAGCAGTCCCCGCGGGCAGGGGAGAACCTATAATTCACCCCTCCACTTT. Translated, it gives CASSPRGQGRTYNSPLHF.